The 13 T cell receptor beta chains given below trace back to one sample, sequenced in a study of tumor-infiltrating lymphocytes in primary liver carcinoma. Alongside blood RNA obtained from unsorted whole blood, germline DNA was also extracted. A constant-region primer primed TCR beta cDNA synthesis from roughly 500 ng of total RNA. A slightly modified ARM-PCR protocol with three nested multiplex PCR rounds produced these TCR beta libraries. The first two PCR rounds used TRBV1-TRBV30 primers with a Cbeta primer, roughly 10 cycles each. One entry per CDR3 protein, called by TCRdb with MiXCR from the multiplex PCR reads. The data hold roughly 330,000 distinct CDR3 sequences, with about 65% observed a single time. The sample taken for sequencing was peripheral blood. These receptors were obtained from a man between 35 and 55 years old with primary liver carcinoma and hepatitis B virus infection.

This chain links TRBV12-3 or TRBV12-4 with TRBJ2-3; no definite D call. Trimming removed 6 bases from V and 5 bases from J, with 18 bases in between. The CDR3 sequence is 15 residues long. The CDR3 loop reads CASSSTSYYIDTQYF. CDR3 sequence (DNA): TGTGCCAGCAGCTCGACAAGTTACTACATAGATACGCAGTATTTT.

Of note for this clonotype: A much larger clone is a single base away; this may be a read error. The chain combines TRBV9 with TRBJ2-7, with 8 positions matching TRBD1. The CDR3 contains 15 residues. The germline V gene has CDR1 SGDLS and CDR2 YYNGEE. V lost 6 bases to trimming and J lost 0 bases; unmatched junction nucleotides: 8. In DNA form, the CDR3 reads TGTGCCAGCATCACTGGACAGGGTGTCTCCTACGAGCAGTACTTC. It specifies CASITGQGVSYEQYF.

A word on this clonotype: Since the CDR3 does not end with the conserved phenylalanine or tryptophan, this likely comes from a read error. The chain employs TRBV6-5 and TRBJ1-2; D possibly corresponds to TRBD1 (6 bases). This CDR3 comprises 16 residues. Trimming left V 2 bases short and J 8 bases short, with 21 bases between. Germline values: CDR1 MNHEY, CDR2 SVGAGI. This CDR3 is CASSYPNPQGPSGYTL. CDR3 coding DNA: TGTGCCAGCAGTTACCCAAACCCACAGGGACCTTCCGGCTACACCCTC.

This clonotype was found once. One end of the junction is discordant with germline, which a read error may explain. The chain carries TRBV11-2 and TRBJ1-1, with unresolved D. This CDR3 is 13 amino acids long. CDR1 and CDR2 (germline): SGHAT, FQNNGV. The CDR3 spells CASSPDPVLVAFF. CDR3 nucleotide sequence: TGCGCCAGCAGCCCTGATCCCGTCCTCGTGGCTTTCTTT. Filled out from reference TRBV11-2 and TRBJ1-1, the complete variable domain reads EAGVAQSPRYKIIEKRQSVAFWCNPISGHATLYWYQQILGQGPKLLIQFQNNGVVDDSQLPKDRFSAERLKGVDSTLKIQPAKLEDSAVYLCASSPDPVLVAFFGQGTRLTVV.

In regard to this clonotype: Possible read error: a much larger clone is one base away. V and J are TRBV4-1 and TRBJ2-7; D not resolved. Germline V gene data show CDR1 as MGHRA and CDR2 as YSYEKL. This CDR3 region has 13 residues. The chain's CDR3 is CASSQSRAPEQCF. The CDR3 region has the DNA TGCGCCAGCAGCCAATCCCGGGCCCCCGAGCAGTGCTTC.

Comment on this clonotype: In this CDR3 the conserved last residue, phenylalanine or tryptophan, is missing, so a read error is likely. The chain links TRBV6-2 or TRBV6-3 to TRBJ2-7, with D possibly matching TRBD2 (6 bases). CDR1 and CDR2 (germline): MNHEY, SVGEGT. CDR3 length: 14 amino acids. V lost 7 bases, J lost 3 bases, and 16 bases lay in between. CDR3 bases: TGTGCCAGCAATCGGGGGACGAACGGCTACGAGCAGTACCTC. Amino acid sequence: CASNRGTNGYEQYL.

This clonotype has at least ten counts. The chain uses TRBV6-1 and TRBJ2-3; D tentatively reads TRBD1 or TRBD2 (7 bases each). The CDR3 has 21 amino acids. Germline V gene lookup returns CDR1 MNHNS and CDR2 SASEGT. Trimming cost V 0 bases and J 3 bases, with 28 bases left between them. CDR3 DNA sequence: TGTGCCAGCAGTGAAGCGAGCGAGACAGGGCGTCTAGCGGTCGGGACAGATACGCAGTATTTT. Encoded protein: CASSEASETGRLAVGTDTQYF.

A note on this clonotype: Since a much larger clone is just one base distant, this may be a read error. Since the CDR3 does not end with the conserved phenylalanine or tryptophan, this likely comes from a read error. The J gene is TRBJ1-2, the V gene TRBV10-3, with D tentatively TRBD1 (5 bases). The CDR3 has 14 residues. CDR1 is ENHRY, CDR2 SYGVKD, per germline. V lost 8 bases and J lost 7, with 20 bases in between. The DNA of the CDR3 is TGTGCCATCGACCGGGACGGCACCGTAGGTGGCTACACCTTA. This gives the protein CAIDRDGTVGGYTL.

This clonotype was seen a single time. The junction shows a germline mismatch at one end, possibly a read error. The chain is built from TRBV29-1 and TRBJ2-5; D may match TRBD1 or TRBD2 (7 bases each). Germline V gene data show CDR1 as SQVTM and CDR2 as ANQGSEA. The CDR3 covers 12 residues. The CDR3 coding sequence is TGCAGCATTGGGAGCGGGACAGAGACCCAGCACTTC. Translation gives CSIGSGTETQHF. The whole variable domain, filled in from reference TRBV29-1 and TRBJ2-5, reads SAVISQKPSRDICQRGTSLTIQCQVDSQVTMMFWYRQQPGQSLTLIATANQGSEATYESGFVIDKFPISRPNLTFSTLTVSNMSPEDSSIYLCSIGSGTETQHFGPGTRLLVL.

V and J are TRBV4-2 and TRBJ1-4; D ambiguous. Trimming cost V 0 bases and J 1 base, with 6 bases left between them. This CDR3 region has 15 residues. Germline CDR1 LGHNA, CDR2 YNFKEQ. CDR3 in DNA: TGTGCCAGCAGCCAAGATCGGGGAACTAATGAAAAACTGTTTTTT. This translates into CASSQDRGTNEKLFF.

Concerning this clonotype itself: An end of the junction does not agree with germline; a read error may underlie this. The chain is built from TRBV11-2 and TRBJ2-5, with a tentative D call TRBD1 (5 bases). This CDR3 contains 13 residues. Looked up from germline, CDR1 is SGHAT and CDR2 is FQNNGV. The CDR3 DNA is TGTACCAGCAGCTTAATGACAGCAGAGACCCAGTACTTC. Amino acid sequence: CTSSLMTAETQYF.

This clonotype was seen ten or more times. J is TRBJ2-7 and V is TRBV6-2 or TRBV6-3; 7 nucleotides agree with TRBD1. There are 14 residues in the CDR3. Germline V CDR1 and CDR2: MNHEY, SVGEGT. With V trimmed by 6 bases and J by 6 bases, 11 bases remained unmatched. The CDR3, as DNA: TGTGCCAGCAGCTTTACAGGGGAAGAGGTCGAGCAGTACTTC. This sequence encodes CASSFTGEEVEQYF.

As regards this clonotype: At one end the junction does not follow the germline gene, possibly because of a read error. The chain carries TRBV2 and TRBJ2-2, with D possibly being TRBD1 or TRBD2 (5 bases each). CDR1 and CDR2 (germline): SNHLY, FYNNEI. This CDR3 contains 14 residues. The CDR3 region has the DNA TGTGCCAGCAGTGAATATGGGGCACACGGGGTGCTGTTTTTT. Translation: CASSEYGAHGVLFF.